This T cell receptor (beta chain) was sequenced in a study of blood T cell repertoires in COVID-19. The wider study: T cells, B-cell-depleted T cells, or PBMCs provided the cDNA or gDNA that served as material.

The V gene lost 3 bases and the J gene lost 8 bases, with 20 bases spanning the gap. The CDR3 totals 15 residues. In germline, CDR1 is SGHRS, CDR2 YFSETQ. Clones were read by immunoSEQ multiplex PCR, and TCRdb kept only the in-frame ones, dropping some. Of about 140,000 clones listed, roughly 90% are singletons. The origin of this receptor is a man in his sixties or seventies with acute or convalescent COVID-19. The V gene is TRBV5-1, the J gene TRBJ1-2; unclear D gene. Input material: peripheral blood. CDR3 residues: CASSSYSGSERGYTF. As DNA, the CDR3 is TGCGCCAGCAGCTCCTACTCCGGGTCCGAACGAGGCTACACCTTC.